The 14 T cell receptor beta chains reported below all come from one sample, sequenced in a study of CD8 T cells in ankylosing spondylitis. From the 5' RACE reads, TCRdb called clonotypes with MiXCR, one entry per CDR3 protein. The data contain roughly 440,000 distinct CDR3 sequences, roughly a sixth of them singletons. No cognate antigen is known for these TCRs. Broader study findings: Blood from ankylosing spondylitis patients appeared to carry a characteristic roughly 8-variant TCR beta motif.

The sample taken for sequencing was blood, either unsorted or a sorted T cell fraction (not recorded which). Receptors were obtained from a male donor with ankylosing spondylitis.

This clonotype was detected many times. DNA of the CDR3: TGCAGCGTTCAGGGGGCCGCGAACACTGAAGCTTTCTTT. Translating it yields CSVQGAANTEAFF. The V and J genes are TRBV29-1 and TRBJ1-1; 8 bases agree with TRBD1. Unmatched junction bases numbered 3, after V lost 5 bases and J lost 1 base. CDR3 size: 13 residues. The V gene's germline CDR1 is SQVTM and CDR2 ANQGSEA.

On this clonotype itself: Germline and junction disagree at one end, which may indicate a read error. The chain recombines TRBV7-9 with TRBJ1-1; the D gene is possibly TRBD1 (6 bases). The CDR3 covers 15 residues. Germline V gene data show CDR1 as SEHNR and CDR2 as FQNEAQ (reference sequence). CDR3 coding DNA: TGTGCCGCCGCTAACCGCAATTTTAGACAGGCCCCTTTTCAGTTT. Amino acid sequence: CAAANRNFRQAPFQF.

This clonotype has at least ten counts. V and J are TRBV5-1 and TRBJ1-1, with TRBD1 identical over 7 bases. Germline loops: CDR1 SGHRS, CDR2 YFSETQ. There are 14 residues in the CDR3. The V segment lost 4 bases and the J segment 1 base; nucleotides outside the gene matches: 4. CDR3 sequence: CASSPRQGNTEAFF. For the CDR3, the DNA is TGCGCCAGCAGCCCCCGACAGGGGAACACTGAAGCTTTCTTT.

This clonotype showed up just once. The chain joins TRBV7-9 to TRBJ1-2; the match to TRBD1 covers 7 bases. J lost 7 bases, V lost 5 bases, and 4 bases had no gene match. Germline values: CDR1 SEHNR, CDR2 FQNEAQ (reference sequence). The CDR3 has 12 residues. The CDR3 DNA reads TGTGCCAGCAGCCCACCAGGGGGTGGCTACACCTTC. It codes for CASSPPGGGYTF.

This clonotype has just a few counts. The rearrangement links TRBV6-5 to TRBJ1-3, with TRBD1 matching over 7 bases. The CDR3 runs 14 residues. Germline V gene data show CDR1 as MNHEY and CDR2 as SVGAGI. After removal of 5 bases from V and 6 bases from J, the junction contained 7 bases not matched to a gene. The CDR3 DNA reads as TGTGCCAGCAGTAACCCGACAGGGTCAAACACCATATATTTT. Translating it yields CASSNPTGSNTIYF.

CDR3 amino acids: CASSFWSGKETQYF. In DNA, the CDR3 is TGTGCCAGCAGTTTTTGGTCAGGGAAAGAGACCCAGTACTTC. The chain links TRBV12-3 or TRBV12-4 to TRBJ2-5, with a weak D call TRBD1 (5 bases). V gave up 3 bases and J gave up 3 bases, with 11 bases separating them. This CDR3 region has 14 residues.

The chain carries TRBV2 and TRBJ2-7; D is undetermined. This CDR3 contains 12 residues. V lost 2 bases to trimming and J lost 4 bases, with 6 bases between them. Looked up from germline, CDR1 is SNHLY and CDR2 is FYNNEI. DNA of the CDR3: TGTGCCAGCAGTGAACAGCGTTACGAGCAGTACTTC. Its protein product is CASSEQRYEQYF. Together with reference TRBV2 and TRBJ2-7, the CDR3 gives the full variable domain: EPEVTQTPSHQVTQMGQEVILRCVPISNHLYFYWYRQILGQKVEFLVSFYNNEISEKSEIFDDQFSVERPDGSNFTLKIRSTKLEDSAMYFCASSEQRYEQYFGPGTRLTVT.

This sequence joins TRBV7-9 and TRBJ2-7; a weak D match, TRBD1 (6 bases). In germline, CDR1 is SEHNR, CDR2 FQNEAQ (reference sequence). Trimming pared 3 bases from V and 6 bases from J, leaving 12 bases between. This CDR3 has 13 amino acids. The CDR3 loop reads CASSFSQGSEQYF. The CDR3 DNA reads as TGTGCCAGCAGCTTCTCACAGGGATCCGAGCAGTACTTC.

This clonotype was counted ten times or more. The rearrangement links TRBV9 to TRBJ2-1, with TRBD2 matching 10 bases. V shed 0 bases, J shed 3 bases, and the junction held 3 bases outside the gene matches. There are 16 residues in the CDR3. From germline, CDR1 is SGDLS and CDR2 YYNGEE. The CDR3 is CASSVGTSGIYNEQFF. The CDR3 DNA sequence: TGTGCCAGCAGCGTAGGGACTAGCGGAATCTACAATGAGCAGTTCTTC.

The V gene is TRBV12-3 or TRBV12-4, the J gene TRBJ2-5; 7 bases agree with TRBD2. The CDR3 contains 14 residues. V gave up 3 bases and J gave up 5 bases; unmatched junction bases: 6. The CDR3 spells CASSFGLGVETQYF. The CDR3 nucleotides read TGTGCCAGCAGTTTCGGACTAGGGGTGGAGACCCAGTACTTC.

J is TRBJ1-3 and V is TRBV5-1; D is ambiguous. CDR3 length equals 14 residues. CDR1 is SGHRS and CDR2 is YFSETQ in the germline V gene. V lost 3 bases and J lost 7, with 14 bases in between. CDR3: CASSSSTDGNTIYF. The CDR3 DNA is TGCGCCAGCAGCTCGAGTACGGACGGTAACACCATATATTTT.

In its sample, this clonotype was seen many times. Written as DNA, the CDR3 is TGTGCCAGCAGCGCCTTAGCGACCTTGAACACCGGGGAGCTGTTTTTT. Protein sequence: CASSALATLNTGELFF. The V call is TRBV11-2, the J call TRBJ2-2; D may be TRBD2 (5 bases). V was clipped by 5 bases and J by 1 base, with 14 bases between them. Germline V CDR1 and CDR2: SGHAT, FQNNGV. The CDR3 runs 16 residues. Combining the CDR3 with reference TRBV11-2 and TRBJ2-2 gives the whole variable domain EAGVAQSPRYKIIEKRQSVAFWCNPISGHATLYWYQQILGQGPKLLIQFQNNGVVDDSQLPKDRFSAERLKGVDSTLKIQPAKLEDSAVYLCASSALATLNTGELFFGEGSRLTVL.

This chain joins TRBV3-1 and TRBJ2-2; 8 nucleotides agree with TRBD2. Germline V gives CDR1 LGHDT, CDR2 YNNKEL (reference sequence). The CDR3 has 14 amino acids. V was clipped by 4 bases and J by 6 bases; unmatched bases: 4. The CDR3 loop reads CASSRVAGPGELFF. The CDR3 bases are TGTGCCAGCAGCCGTGTAGCGGGACCCGGGGAGCTGTTTTTT.

The chain has TRBV20-1 and TRBJ2-7; D is possibly TRBD2 (5 bases). Germline CDR1 reads DFQATT; CDR2 reads SNEGSKA (reference sequence). CDR3 length: 13 amino acids. Trimming pared 6 bases from V and 6 bases from J, leaving 18 bases between. The CDR3 is CSASTSTGGEQYF. DNA for the CDR3: TGCAGTGCCTCAACTAGTACGGGCGGCGAGCAGTACTTC.